What follows is one T cell receptor (beta chain) and its context. Its target antigen remains unknown. Qualities for individual bases were not recorded, and no much larger clone is one base off. Cut back by 1 base and 10 bases, the V and J ends lie 10 bases apart. Including the terminal cysteine and phenylalanine, the CDR3 comprises 12 residues. The kept DNA is CDR3 alone, 36 bases in frame from the first base. These data belong to a study of blood T cell repertoires in COVID-19 (dated by TCRdb to 2019 to 2021). Context from the whole study: Collaborator samples came from the United States, Italy and Spain and covered acute and convalescent phases of COVID-19. The sample metadata nearly always contained a de-identified subject ID, COVID-19 status, age in years and sex. Where available, HLA class I and class II types were obtained from metadata supplied by the sample provider rather than from assay-based typing. The repertoires were released in a freely available public database meant as a resource for research on the immune response to SARS-CoV-2. The material from the prospective study consisted of cDNA or gDNA derived from T cells, B-cell-depleted T cells, or PBMCs. Subjects who had been exposed to COVID-19, were actively infected with it, or had recovered from it provided the deeply sampled blood TCRbeta repertoires that made up the dataset. Samples came from the ongoing ImmuneRACE study (first 160 participants) plus 1,254 subjects from 6 global collaborators.

The paper as a whole reports these results and caveats: How much clinical and demographic metadata was included differed by source and by participant, and the metadata was provided uncurated.

A second Seattle source provided samples from volunteer blood donors who had recovered from COVID-19. The collaborating institutions used their own protocols to collect whole blood in K2EDTA tubes. For TCRbeta analysis, collaborators shipped samples as frozen whole blood, isolated PBMCs, or DNA extracted from either of those sample types. TCRbeta CDR3 regions were amplified from genomic DNA by means of the immunoSEQ Assay, a bias-controlled multiplex PCR. Concerning the study's data processing: The number of nucleated cells in each sample was estimated by amplification of reference gene primers within the assay. Sequence reads were collapsed and filtered to measure the absolute abundance of every unique TCRbeta CDR3 rearrangement. Productive Simpson clonality was computed per sample as the square root of Simpson's diversity index over productive rearrangements. TCRdb took this table from immuneACCESS and kept in-frame rearrangements with V and J called. Such tables lack part of the clones; where checked against another copy, unresolved V genes explain under half of the gap, and the rest is unexplained. The D gene and trimming were derived from the DNA, and the V and J assignments and clone size from that table. The sample table records about 130,000 clones; approximately 81% of these occur just once. The ten largest clones add up to 12% of the sample.

The receptor was isolated from a woman in her thirties who had recovered from COVID-19. The sequence joins TRBV12-3 or TRBV12-4 to TRBJ1-1; a weak D assignment points to TRBD1 (5 bases agree). The sequencing sample was made of peripheral blood. In nucleotides, the sequence is TGTGCCAGCAGTTTAGGGCAGGGTAGAGCTTTCTTT. Its protein is CASSLGQGRAFF.